Detailed here is one T cell receptor (beta chain). The source of the sample is a study of shared T cell receptors in the human thymus. Germline-derived CDR1 and CDR2 are SGDLS and YYNGEE. The V and J ends lost 3 bases and 5 bases, in that order; junction bases with no gene match: 12. The CDR3 is made up of 17 amino acids. Repertoires were generated with immunoSEQ multiplex PCR, while TCRdb's copy carries only in-frame clones and drops some. The table lists about 710,000 clones, around 87% of them singletons, with roughly 0.0094% in the top ten. The same sample was also studied in work on human thymus T cells. As reported in that work: The source of the thymus tissue was resections taken during corrective heart surgery.

The chain couples TRBV9 to TRBJ2-3; 10 bases agree with TRBD2. This TCR came from a boy under three years old with a congenital heart defect. Material for sequencing was thymocytes. CDR3 sequence (DNA): TGTGCCAGCAGCGGAGCGAAGATAGCGGGAGGCGGAGATACGCAGTATTTT. Translation gives CASSGAKIAGGGDTQYF.